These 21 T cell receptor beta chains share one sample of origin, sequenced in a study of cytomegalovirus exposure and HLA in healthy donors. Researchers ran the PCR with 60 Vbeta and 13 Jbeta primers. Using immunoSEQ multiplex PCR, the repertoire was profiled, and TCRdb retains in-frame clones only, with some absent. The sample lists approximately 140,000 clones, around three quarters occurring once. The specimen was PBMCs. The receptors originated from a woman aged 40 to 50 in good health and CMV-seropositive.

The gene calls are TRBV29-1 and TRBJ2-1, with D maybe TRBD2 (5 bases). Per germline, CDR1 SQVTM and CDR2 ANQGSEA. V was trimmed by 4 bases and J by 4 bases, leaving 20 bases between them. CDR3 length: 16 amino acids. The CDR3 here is CSVVPASPTRYNEQFF. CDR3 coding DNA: TGCAGCGTTGTCCCGGCTAGCCCTACGCGATACAATGAGCAGTTCTTC.

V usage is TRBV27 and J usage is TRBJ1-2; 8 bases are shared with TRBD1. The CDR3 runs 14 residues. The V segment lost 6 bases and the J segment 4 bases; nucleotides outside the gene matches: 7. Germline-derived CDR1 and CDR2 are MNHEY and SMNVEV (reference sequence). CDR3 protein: CASSPGGAAYGYTF. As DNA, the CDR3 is TGTGCCAGCAGCCCAGGGGGCGCAGCCTATGGCTACACCTTC.

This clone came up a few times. The CDR3 DNA is TGTGCCAGCAGCTTAACCCGACAGGGAGTCGGGTACGAGCAGTACTTC. Its translation: CASSLTRQGVGYEQYF. The chain combines TRBV7-3 with TRBJ2-7; 7 nucleotides match TRBD1. The germline CDR1 and CDR2 sequences are SGHTA and FQGTGA. The length of the CDR3 is 16 residues. The junction had 9 bases not matched to a gene; V was cut back by 0 bases and J by 4 bases.

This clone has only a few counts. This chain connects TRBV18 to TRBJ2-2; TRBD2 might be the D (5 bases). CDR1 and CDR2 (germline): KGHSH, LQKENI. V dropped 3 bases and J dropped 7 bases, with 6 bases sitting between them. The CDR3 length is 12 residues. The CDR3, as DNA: TGTGCCAGCTCACCCCGGGGCGGGGAGCTGTTTTTT. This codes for CASSPRGGELFF.

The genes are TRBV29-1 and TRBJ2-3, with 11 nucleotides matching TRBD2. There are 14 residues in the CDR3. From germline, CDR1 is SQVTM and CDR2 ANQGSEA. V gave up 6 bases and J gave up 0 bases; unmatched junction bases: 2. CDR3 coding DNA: TGCAGCGTGGGACTAGCGGCAAGCACAGATACGCAGTATTTT. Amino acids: CSVGLAASTDTQYF.

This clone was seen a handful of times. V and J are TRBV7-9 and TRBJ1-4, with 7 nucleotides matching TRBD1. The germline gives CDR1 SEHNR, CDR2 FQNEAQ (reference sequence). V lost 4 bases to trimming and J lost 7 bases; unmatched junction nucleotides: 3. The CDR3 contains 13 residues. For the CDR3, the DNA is TGTGCCAGCAGCTCCCGGGACAGTGAAAAACTGTTTTTT. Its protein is CASSSRDSEKLFF.

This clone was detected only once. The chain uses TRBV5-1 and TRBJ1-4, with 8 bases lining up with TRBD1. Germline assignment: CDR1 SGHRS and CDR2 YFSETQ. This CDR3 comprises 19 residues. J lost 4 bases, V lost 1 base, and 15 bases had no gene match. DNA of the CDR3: TGCGCCAGCAGCTTGTTCGGACAGGGATTCATTTCTGGTAATGAAAAACTGTTTTTT. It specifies CASSLFGQGFISGNEKLFF.

The CDR3 DNA reads as TGTGCCAGCAGACCGAGGGGCGGGGACGACCAGCCCCAGCATTTT. As protein: CASRPRGGDDQPQHF. V gene TRBV9 combines with J gene TRBJ1-5, with D maybe TRBD1 (5 bases). The V and J ends lost 5 bases and 7 bases respectively, with 19 bases between them. This CDR3 comprises 15 residues. CDR1 is SGDLS, CDR2 YYNGEE, per germline. The whole variable domain, filled in from reference TRBV9 and TRBJ1-5, reads DSGVTQTPKHLITATGQRVTLRCSPRSGDLSVYWYQQSLDQGLQFLIQYYNGEERAKGNILERFSAQQFPDLHSELNLSSLELGDSALYFCASRPRGGDDQPQHFGDGTRLSIL.

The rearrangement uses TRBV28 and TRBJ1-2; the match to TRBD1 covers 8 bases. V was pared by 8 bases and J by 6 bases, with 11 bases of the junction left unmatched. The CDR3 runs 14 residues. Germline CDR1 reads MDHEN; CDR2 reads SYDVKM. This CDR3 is CASSTWQGADGYTF. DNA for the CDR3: TGTGCCAGCTCCACCTGGCAGGGGGCGGATGGCTACACCTTC.

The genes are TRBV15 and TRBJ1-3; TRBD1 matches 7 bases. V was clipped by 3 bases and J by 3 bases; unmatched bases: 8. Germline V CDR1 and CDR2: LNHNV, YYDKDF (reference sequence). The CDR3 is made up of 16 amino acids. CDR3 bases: TGTGCCACCAGCAGGCTGGGTACAGGGGATGGAAACACCATATATTTT. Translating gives CATSRLGTGDGNTIYF.

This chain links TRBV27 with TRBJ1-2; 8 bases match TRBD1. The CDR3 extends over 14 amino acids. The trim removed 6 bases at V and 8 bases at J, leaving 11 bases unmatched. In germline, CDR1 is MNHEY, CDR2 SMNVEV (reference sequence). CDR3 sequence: CASSPRTGRGGYTF. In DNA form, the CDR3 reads TGTGCCAGCAGCCCACGGACAGGGAGGGGCGGCTACACCTTC.

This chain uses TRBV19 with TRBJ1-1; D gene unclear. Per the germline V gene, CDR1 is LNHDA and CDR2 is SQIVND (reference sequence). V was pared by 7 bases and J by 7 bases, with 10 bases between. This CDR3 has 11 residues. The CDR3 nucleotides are TGTGCCAGTATGAGGGTGTTTGAAGCTTTCTTT. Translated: CASMRVFEAFF.

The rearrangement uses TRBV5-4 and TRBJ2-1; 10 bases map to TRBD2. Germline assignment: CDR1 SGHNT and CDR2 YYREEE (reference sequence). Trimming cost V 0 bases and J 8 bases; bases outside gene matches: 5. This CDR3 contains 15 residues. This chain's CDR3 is CASSLDAGTSDEQFF. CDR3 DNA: TGTGCCAGCAGCTTGGATGCAGGGACTAGCGATGAGCAGTTCTTC.

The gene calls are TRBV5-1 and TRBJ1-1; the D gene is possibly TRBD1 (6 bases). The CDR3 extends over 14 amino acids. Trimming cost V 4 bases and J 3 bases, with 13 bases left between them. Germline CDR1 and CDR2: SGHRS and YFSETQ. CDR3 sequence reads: CASSDQGRDTEAFF. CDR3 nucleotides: TGCGCCAGCAGCGACCAGGGGAGGGACACTGAAGCTTTCTTT.

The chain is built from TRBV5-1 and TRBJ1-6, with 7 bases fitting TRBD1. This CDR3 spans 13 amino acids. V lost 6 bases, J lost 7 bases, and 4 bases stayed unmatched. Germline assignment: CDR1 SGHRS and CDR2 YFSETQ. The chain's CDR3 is CASKTGLNSPLHF. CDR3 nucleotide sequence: TGCGCCAGCAAGACAGGGTTGAATTCACCCCTCCACTTT.

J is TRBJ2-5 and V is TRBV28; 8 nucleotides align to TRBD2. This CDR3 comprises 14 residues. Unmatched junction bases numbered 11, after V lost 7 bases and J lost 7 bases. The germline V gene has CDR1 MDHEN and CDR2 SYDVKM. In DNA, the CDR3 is TGTGCCAGCACAACCCCCGGGGGGGTCGGGACCCAGTACTTC. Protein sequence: CASTTPGGVGTQYF.

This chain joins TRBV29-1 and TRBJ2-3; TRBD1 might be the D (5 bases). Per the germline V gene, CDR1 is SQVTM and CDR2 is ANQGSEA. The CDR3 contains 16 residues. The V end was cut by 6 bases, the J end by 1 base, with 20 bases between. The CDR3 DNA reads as TGCAGCGTCCTTCCCTTAGGGGCAGGGCGCACAGATACGCAGTATTTT. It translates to CSVLPLGAGRTDTQYF.

The CDR3 sequence: CASSLYPPRGLDEKLFF. DNA for the CDR3: TGTGCCAGCAGTTTATACCCCCCCAGGGGGCTAGATGAAAAACTGTTTTTT. V and J are TRBV27 and TRBJ1-4; 8 nucleotides align to TRBD1. The V segment lost 1 base and the J segment 6 bases; nucleotides outside the gene matches: 10. This CDR3 has 17 residues. Germline V gives CDR1 MNHEY, CDR2 SMNVEV (reference sequence). Variable domain in full (rest from reference TRBV27 and TRBJ1-4): EAQVTQNPRYLITVTGKKLTVTCSQNMNHEYMSWYRQDPGLGLRQIYYSMNVEVTDKGDVPEGYKVSRKEKRNFPLILESPSPNQTSLYFCASSLYPPRGLDEKLFFGSGTQLSVL.

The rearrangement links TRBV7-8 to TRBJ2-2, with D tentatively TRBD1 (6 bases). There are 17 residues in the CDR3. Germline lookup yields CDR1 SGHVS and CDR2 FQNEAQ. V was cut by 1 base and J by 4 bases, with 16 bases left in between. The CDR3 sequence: CASSLDGYRVSTGELFF. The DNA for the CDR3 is TGTGCCAGCAGCTTAGACGGGTACAGGGTTAGCACCGGGGAGCTGTTTTTT. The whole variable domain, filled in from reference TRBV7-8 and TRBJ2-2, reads GAGVSQSPRYKVAKRGQDVALRCDPISGHVSLFWYQQALGQGPEFLTYFQNEAQLDKSGLPSDRFFAERPEGSVSTLKIQRTQQEDSAVYLCASSLDGYRVSTGELFFGEGSRLTVL.

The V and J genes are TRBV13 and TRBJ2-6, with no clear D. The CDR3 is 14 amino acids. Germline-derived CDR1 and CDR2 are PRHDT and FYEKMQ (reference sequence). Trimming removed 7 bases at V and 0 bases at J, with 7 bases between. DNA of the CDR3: TGTGCCAGCAACCCGAGCTCTGGGGCCAACGTCCTGACTTTC. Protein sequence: CASNPSSGANVLTF.

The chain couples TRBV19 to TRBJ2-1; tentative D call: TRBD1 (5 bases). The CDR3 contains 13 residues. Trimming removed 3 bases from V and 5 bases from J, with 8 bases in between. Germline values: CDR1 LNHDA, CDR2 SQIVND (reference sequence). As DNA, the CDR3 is TGTGCCAGTAGTATGTCACAGGACAATGAGCAGTTCTTC. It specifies CASSMSQDNEQFF.